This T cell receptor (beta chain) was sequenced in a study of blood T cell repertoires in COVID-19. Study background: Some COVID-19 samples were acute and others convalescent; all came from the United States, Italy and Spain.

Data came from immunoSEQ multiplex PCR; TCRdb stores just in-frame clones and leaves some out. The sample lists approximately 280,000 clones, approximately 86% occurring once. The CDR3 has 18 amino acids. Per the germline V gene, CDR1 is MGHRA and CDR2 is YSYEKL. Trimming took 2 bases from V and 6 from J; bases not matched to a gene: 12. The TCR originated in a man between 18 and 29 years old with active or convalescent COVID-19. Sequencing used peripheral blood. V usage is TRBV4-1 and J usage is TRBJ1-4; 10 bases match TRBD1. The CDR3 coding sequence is TGCGCCAGCAGCCAACTTTACCACGGACAGGGGGGGGATGAAAAACTGTTTTTT. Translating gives CASSQLYHGQGGDEKLFF.